The 21 T cell receptor beta chains presented below share a single source sample, sequenced in a study of graft-versus-host responses after intestinal transplantation. Sequenced by immunoSEQ multiplex PCR; TCRdb stores in-frame clones only, minus some. Of fewer than 45,000 clones in the sample, about 95% were seen once. The sequencing used PBMCs, collected 16 days after intestinal transplant. These receptors came from a human patient who received an intestinal transplant, so some T cells may come from the graft donor.

The V gene is TRBV11-3, the J gene TRBJ2-3; no clear D gene. The V gene lost 1 base and the J gene lost 2 bases, with 10 bases spanning the gap. The CDR3 totals 15 residues. CDR1 and CDR2 (germline): SGHNT, YENEEA. This chain's CDR3 is CASSLGPGYTDTQYF. DNA for the CDR3: TGTGCCAGCAGCTTAGGTCCGGGTTACACAGATACGCAGTATTTT.

About this clone itself: It is unclear where the CDR3 begins or ends on the DNA, so no DNA is shown, and the CDR3 is as TCRdb lists it. This chain uses TRBV18 with TRBJ2-3. 13 amino acids form the CDR3, both terminal residues included. CDR1 and CDR2 from the germline V gene are KGHSH and LQKENI. The CDR3 region is CASSPSGRDTQYF.

The gene calls are TRBV19 and TRBJ1-5; TRBD1 matches at 8 bases. V lost 0 bases, J lost 6 bases, and 4 bases stayed unmatched. This CDR3 is built from 15 residues. Germline lookup yields CDR1 LNHDA and CDR2 SQIVND (reference sequence). This CDR3 is CASSIEGQGRQPQHF. The CDR3 DNA sequence: TGTGCCAGTAGTATAGAAGGACAGGGACGTCAGCCCCAGCATTTT.

V is TRBV4-2 and J is TRBJ2-7; the match to TRBD2 covers 9 bases. This CDR3 has 15 amino acids. V lost 3 bases and J lost 4; bases outside the gene matches: 7. Germline CDR1 LGHNA, CDR2 YNFKEQ. CDR3 protein: CASSQELAGGYEQYF. The CDR3 nucleotides read TGTGCCAGCAGCCAGGAACTAGCGGGCGGTTACGAGCAGTACTTC.

V is TRBV5-1 and J is TRBJ2-2; 10 bases agree with TRBD1. This CDR3 region has 18 residues. Looked up from germline, CDR1 is SGHRS and CDR2 is YFSETQ. The J segment lost 8 bases and the V segment lost 2 bases, leaving 15 bases of the junction unmatched. In nucleotides, the CDR3 is TGCGCCAGCAGCTTTACAGTCCCGGGACAGGGGAGGATGGGGGAGCTGTTTTTT. Protein: CASSFTVPGQGRMGELFF.

The rearrangement links TRBV5-1 to TRBJ1-2; TRBD1 is a possible D gene (6 bases). Germline CDR1 and CDR2: SGHRS and YFSETQ. The CDR3 has 15 residues. With 1 base removed from V and 7 bases from J, the gap between germline ends came to 17 bases. CDR3 sequence (DNA): TGCGCCAGCAGCTTGACCACAGGGAAGGTTTCTGGCTACACCTTC. It encodes CASSLTTGKVSGYTF.

V gene TRBV6-1 combines with J gene TRBJ2-4; no firm D call. Trimming took 10 bases from V and 4 from J, leaving 5 bases between them. This CDR3 is built from 10 residues. Germline CDR1 MNHNS, CDR2 SASEGT. CDR3 sequence (DNA): TGTGCCATCGGGAAAAACATTCAGTACTTC. The encoded protein is CAIGKNIQYF.

This chain joins TRBV1 and TRBJ2-7; the tabulated D call, TRBD2, remains unverified against the DNA. TRBV1 is recorded as a pseudogene. The length of the CDR3 is 15 residues. CDR3 loop: CTSSQVVRLASEQYF. CDR3 coding DNA: TGCACCAGCAGCCAAGTGGTTCGACTAGCGAGCGAGCAGTACTTC.

This clone has only one observation. The gene calls are TRBV15 and TRBJ1-6; 7 nucleotides align to TRBD1. Germline V gives CDR1 LNHNV, CDR2 YYDKDF (reference sequence). V gave up 5 bases and J gave up 7 bases; unmatched junction bases: 5. The CDR3 runs 14 residues. CDR3 DNA: TGTGCCACCAGCCCCCGCAGGGGGAATTCACCCCTCCACTTT. It is translated as CATSPRRGNSPLHF.

The chain combines TRBV6-5 with TRBJ2-5; no definite D call. There are 14 residues in the CDR3. Trimming removed 4 bases from V and 5 bases from J, with 14 bases in between. The V gene's germline CDR1 is MNHEY and CDR2 SVGAGI. As DNA, the CDR3 is TGTGCCAGCAGTTTCTCCGGTCGTCTCGAGACCCAGTACTTC. Its protein product is CASSFSGRLETQYF.

The V gene is TRBV7-9, the J gene TRBJ2-5, with 12 bases matching TRBD2. The germline V gene encodes CDR1 SEHNR and CDR2 FQNEAQ (reference sequence). This CDR3 has 16 residues. J gave up 5 bases and V 5 bases, and 9 bases lay outside the gene matches. As DNA, the CDR3 is TGTGCCAGCAGCCTCCTGACTAGCGGGAGAGGCGAGACCCAGTACTTC. As protein: CASSLLTSGRGETQYF. Combining the CDR3 with reference TRBV7-9 and TRBJ2-5 gives the whole variable domain DTGVSQNPRHKITKRGQNVTFRCDPISEHNRLYWYRQTLGQGPEFLTYFQNEAQLEKSRLLSDRFSAERPKGSFSTLEIQRTEQGDSAMYLCASSLLTSGRGETQYFGPGTRLLVL.

The chain has TRBV11-2 and TRBJ2-7; D gene unclear. Trimming removed 5 bases from V and 1 base from J, with 6 bases in between. Germline V gene data show CDR1 as SGHAT and CDR2 as FQNNGV. The CDR3 sequence is 12 residues long. In nucleotides, the CDR3 is TGTGCCAGCAGCGCAGCGTCCTACGAGCAGTACTTC. The encoded protein is CASSAASYEQYF.

This chain uses TRBV19 with TRBJ1-4, with TRBD1 matching over 9 bases. The V gene end was trimmed by 6 bases and the J gene end by 8 bases; junction bases not matched to a gene: 4. CDR3 length: 13 residues. CDR1 and CDR2 from the germline V gene are LNHDA and SQIVND (reference sequence). The CDR3 DNA reads TGTGCCAGTAGGGACAGGGGTGAGGAAAAACTGTTTTTT. This gives the protein CASRDRGEEKLFF.

V usage is TRBV30 and J usage is TRBJ2-1; D is ambiguous. CDR1 GTSNPN and CDR2 SVGIG come from the germline V gene (reference sequence). Deletions cut 2 bases from V and 6 bases from J, with 5 bases between. CDR3 size: 11 residues. CDR3 sequence (DNA): TGTGCCTGGAGTATAGGCAATGAGCAGTTCTTC. It encodes CAWSIGNEQFF.

CDR3: CASSYWGHQPQHF. In DNA, the CDR3 is TGTGCCAGCAGTTACTGGGGGCATCAGCCCCAGCATTTT. The chain is built from TRBV6-6 and TRBJ1-5; D may be TRBD1 (6 bases). The CDR3 runs to 13 residues. Trimming pared 1 base from V and 5 bases from J, leaving 6 bases between. Germline CDR1 and CDR2: MNHNY and SVGAGI (reference sequence).

This sequence joins TRBV7-9 and TRBJ2-5; possibly TRBD2 for D (5 bases). V was cut by 11 bases and J by 9 bases, with 16 bases left in between. Germline V CDR1 and CDR2: SEHNR, FQNEAQ (reference sequence). The CDR3 extends over 11 amino acids. The CDR3 here is CAGDIEEAQYF. CDR3 DNA sequence: TGTGCCGGAGATATCGAGGAGGCCCAGTACTTC.

The rearrangement joins TRBV5-6 to TRBJ1-5; D gene unclear. The germline gives CDR1 SGHDT, CDR2 YYEEEE. The CDR3 covers 15 residues. The ends were cut back, 5 bases at V and 0 bases at J, with 12 bases in the middle. This CDR3 is CASSPSGDSNQPQHF. CDR3 DNA sequence: TGTGCCAGCAGTCCGTCCGGGGATAGCAATCAGCCCCAGCATTTT.

V gene TRBV30 combines with J gene TRBJ2-1; no clear D gene. V shed 0 bases and J shed 4 bases, with 13 bases lying between them. This CDR3 spans 15 amino acids. Germline CDR1 and CDR2: GTSNPN and SVGIG (reference sequence). The CDR3 loop is CAWSVGSSIYNEQFF. The CDR3 coding sequence is TGTGCCTGGAGTGTCGGGTCTAGTATTTACAATGAGCAGTTCTTC. The whole variable domain, filled in from reference TRBV30 and TRBJ2-1, reads SQTIHQWPATLVQPVGSPLSLECTVEGTSNPNLYWYRQAAGRGLQLLFYSVGIGQISSEVPQNLSASRPQDRQFILSSKKLLLSDSGFYLCAWSVGSSIYNEQFFGPGTRLTVL.

This chain links TRBV7-9 with TRBJ2-1; the match to TRBD2 covers 10 bases. Germline trimming cut 6 bases from V and 5 bases from J; bases unmatched to any gene: 10. The CDR3 spans 16 residues. Germline assignment: CDR1 SEHNR and CDR2 FQNEAQ (reference sequence). CDR3 in DNA: TGTGCCAGCAGAGCTAGCGGGAGAGGACCGGACAATGAGCAGTTCTTC. Encoded protein: CASRASGRGPDNEQFF.

The chain combines TRBV19 with TRBJ2-7; TRBD1 agrees at 8 bases. Per the germline V gene, CDR1 is LNHDA and CDR2 is SQIVND (reference sequence). This CDR3 has 18 residues. With 5 bases clipped from V and 3 bases from J, the junction kept 18 bases outside the gene matches. CDR3 nucleotide sequence: TGTGCCAGTAGTCAAGGGACAGGACCCTTGGGCAGCAACTACGAGCAGTACTTC. Translation: CASSQGTGPLGSNYEQYF. Together with reference TRBV19 and TRBJ2-7, the CDR3 gives the full variable domain: DGGITQSPKYLFRKEGQNVTLSCEQNLNHDAMYWYRQDPGQGLRLIYYSQIVNDFQKGDIAEGYSVSREKKESFPLTVTSAQKNPTAFYLCASSQGTGPLGSNYEQYFGPGTRLTVT.

The gene calls are TRBV6-5 and TRBJ1-2; 8 bases are a match to TRBD1. J was trimmed by 4 bases and V by 5 bases; bases with no gene match: 9. Germline V gene data show CDR1 as MNHEY and CDR2 as SVGAGI. The CDR3 sequence is 15 residues long. CDR3 protein: CASSATGQGPYGYTF. In nucleotides, the CDR3 is TGTGCCAGCAGTGCCACAGGACAGGGACCCTATGGCTACACCTTC.